A selection of T cell receptor beta chains follows, all from one sample in a study of memory B cells and T cells in multiple sclerosis. Their antigen targets remain unknown. Libraries were prepared by immunoSEQ multiplex PCR; TCRdb keeps only in-frame clonotypes and omits some of them. Here the sample spans around 30,000 clones, about 82% being singletons. Sequenced material: PBMCs from blood kept in culture. The receptors were sampled from a human donor with multiple sclerosis. Each CDR3 is given with its conserved first and last residue. Each record gives: clone size, V gene, D gene, CDR3 length, J gene, CDR3 protein, CDR3 DNA. The D gene is left open where the match is weak. A row's size may be missing; if present it is once, few, many or a size class.

abundance: -
v_gene: TRBV15
d_gene: -
len: 13
j_gene: TRBJ2-7
CDR3aa: CATSDRGGSKQYF
CDR3nt: TGTGCCACCAGCGATCGCGGCGGTAGCAAGCAGTACTTC

abundance: -
v_gene: TRBV10-3
d_gene: TRBD2
len: 15
j_gene: TRBJ2-1
CDR3aa: CAIVATGLVSNEQFF
CDR3nt: TGTGCCATCGTCGCCACGGGACTAGTATCCAATGAGCAGTTCTTC

abundance: -
v_gene: TRBV18
d_gene: TRBD1
len: 17
j_gene: TRBJ1-1
CDR3aa: CASSEPGQAIQNTEAFF
CDR3nt: TGTGCCAGCTCAGAACCGGGACAGGCCATTCAGAACACTGAAGCTTTCTTT

abundance: -
v_gene: TRBV5-1
d_gene: TRBD2
len: 15
j_gene: TRBJ2-3
CDR3aa: CASSLGGRASDTQYF
CDR3nt: TGCGCCAGCAGCTTGGGCGGGAGGGCCTCAGATACGCAGTATTTT

abundance: -
v_gene: TRBV7-2
d_gene: TRBD2
len: 17
j_gene: TRBJ2-3
CDR3aa: CASSLEGTSGATDTQYF
CDR3nt: TGTGCCAGCAGCTTAGAAGGGACTAGCGGGGCGACAGATACGCAGTATTTT

abundance: -
v_gene: TRBV18
d_gene: -
len: 14
j_gene: TRBJ2-5
CDR3aa: CASSPKGLQETQYF
CDR3nt: TGTGCCAGCTCACCAAAGGGGTTGCAAGAGACCCAGTACTTC

abundance: few
v_gene: TRBV5-4
d_gene: -
len: 13
j_gene: TRBJ2-7
CDR3aa: CASSPTAGTEQYF
CDR3nt: TGTGCCAGCAGCCCGACGGCAGGGACCGAGCAGTACTTC

abundance: -
v_gene: TRBV9
d_gene: TRBD2
len: 18
j_gene: TRBJ2-3
CDR3aa: CASSVGTSGSVGTDTQYF
CDR3nt: TGTGCCAGCAGCGTAGGAACTAGCGGGAGTGTTGGAACAGATACGCAGTATTTT

abundance: -
v_gene: TRBV2
d_gene: -
len: 16
j_gene: TRBJ1-3
CDR3aa: CASSGYAKPSGNTIYF
CDR3nt: TGTGCCAGCAGTGGTTATGCGAAACCTTCTGGAAACACCATATATTTT

abundance: -
v_gene: TRBV6-6
d_gene: -
len: 15
j_gene: TRBJ2-2
CDR3aa: CASSYTSTPQRELFF
CDR3nt: TGTGCCAGCAGTTACACTTCGACACCCCAGCGGGAGCTGTTTTTT

abundance: -
v_gene: TRBV23-1
d_gene: TRBD1
len: 16
j_gene: TRBJ1-5
CDR3aa: CASSPPGQGERQPQHF
CDR3nt: TGCGCCAGCAGTCCACCGGGACAGGGGGAGAGGCAGCCCCAGCATTTT

abundance: -
v_gene: TRBV5-1
d_gene: -
len: 14
j_gene: TRBJ2-7
CDR3aa: CASSLDGATYEQYF
CDR3nt: TGCGCCAGCAGCTTGGATGGCGCTACCTACGAGCAGTACTTC

abundance: -
v_gene: TRBV5-1
d_gene: -
len: 15
j_gene: TRBJ1-6
CDR3aa: CASSLAGRDNSPLHF
CDR3nt: TGCGCCAGCAGCTTGGCCGGGAGGGATAATTCACCCCTCCACTTT

abundance: -
v_gene: TRBV18
d_gene: TRBD1
len: 15
j_gene: TRBJ2-2
CDR3aa: CASSPLTGISGELFF
CDR3nt: TGTGCCAGCTCACCATTGACAGGGATATCCGGGGAGCTGTTTTTT

abundance: -
v_gene: TRBV6-1
d_gene: -
len: 15
j_gene: TRBJ2-2
CDR3aa: CASRRGGMDTGELFF
CDR3nt: TGTGCCAGCAGGCGGGGCGGGATGGACACCGGGGAGCTGTTTTTT

abundance: once
v_gene: TRBV6-5
d_gene: -
len: 13
j_gene: TRBJ1-1
CDR3aa: CASSRGTNTEAFF
CDR3nt: TGTGCCAGCAGTCGGGGGACGAACACTGAAGCTTTCTTT

abundance: -
v_gene: TRBV27
d_gene: TRBD2
len: 16
j_gene: TRBJ2-1
CDR3aa: CASSSTGLADYNEQFF
CDR3nt: TGTGCCAGCAGTTCCACGGGACTAGCGGACTACAATGAGCAGTTCTTC

abundance: -
v_gene: TRBV11-1
d_gene: TRBD1
len: 16
j_gene: TRBJ1-2
CDR3aa: CASSPGTGTRGYGYTF
CDR3nt: TGTGCCAGCAGCCCCGGGACAGGGACTCGCGGCTATGGCTACACCTTC

abundance: -
v_gene: TRBV5-4
d_gene: TRBD1
len: 15
j_gene: TRBJ2-1
CDR3aa: CASSRPGQGDAEQFF
CDR3nt: TGTGCCAGCAGCCGTCCGGGACAGGGGGATGCTGAGCAGTTCTTC

abundance: -
v_gene: TRBV11-2
d_gene: -
len: 14
j_gene: TRBJ1-2
CDR3aa: CASSQRGGVGGYTF
CDR3nt: TGTGCCAGCAGTCAACGGGGGGGTGTGGGTGGCTACACCTTC

abundance: -
v_gene: TRBV5-6
d_gene: -
len: 14
j_gene: TRBJ1-5
CDR3aa: CASSWGISNQPQHF
CDR3nt: TGTGCCAGCAGCTGGGGCATTAGCAATCAGCCCCAGCATTTT

abundance: -
v_gene: TRBV28
d_gene: TRBD1
len: 14
j_gene: TRBJ1-1
CDR3aa: CASSKGQPLSEAFF
CDR3nt: TGTGCCAGCAGTAAGGGACAGCCGTTGTCCGAAGCTTTTTTT

abundance: -
v_gene: TRBV6-5
d_gene: -
len: 14
j_gene: TRBJ1-1
CDR3aa: CASSLEGRNTEAFF
CDR3nt: TGTGCCAGCAGTTTAGAGGGGAGGAACACTGAAGCTTTCTTT

abundance: -
v_gene: TRBV18
d_gene: -
len: 13
j_gene: TRBJ2-7
CDR3aa: CASATGLGYEQYF
CDR3nt: TGTGCCAGCGCTACAGGGTTGGGGTACGAGCAGTACTTC

abundance: -
v_gene: TRBV5-1
d_gene: -
len: 14
j_gene: TRBJ2-7
CDR3aa: CASSLAGSDYEQYF
CDR3nt: TGCGCCAGCAGCTTGGCCGGTTCGGACTACGAGCAGTACTTC

abundance: -
v_gene: TRBV6-6
d_gene: -
len: 13
j_gene: TRBJ1-2
CDR3aa: CASSYSNGDGYTF
CDR3nt: TGTGCCAGCAGTTACTCGAATGGGGATGGCTACACCTTC

abundance: -
v_gene: TRBV7-6
d_gene: -
len: 13
j_gene: TRBJ2-5
CDR3aa: CASSRLVKETQYF
CDR3nt: TGTGCCAGCAGCAGACTAGTAAAAGAGACCCAGTACTTC

abundance: -
v_gene: TRBV6-1
d_gene: -
len: 14
j_gene: TRBJ2-5
CDR3aa: CASSELITRETQYF
CDR3nt: TGTGCCAGCAGTGAACTCATAACCAGGGAGACCCAGTACTTC

abundance: -
v_gene: TRBV12-5
d_gene: TRBD1
len: 15
j_gene: TRBJ2-7
CDR3aa: CASGLELTGGGEQYF
CDR3nt: TGTGCTAGTGGTTTGGAATTAACAGGGGGAGGCGAGCAGTACTTC

abundance: once
v_gene: TRBV7-2
d_gene: -
len: 11
j_gene: TRBJ2-2
CDR3aa: CASQGVGELFF
CDR3nt: TGTGCCAGCCAGGGCGTCGGGGAGCTGTTTTTT

abundance: once
v_gene: TRBV2
d_gene: TRBD2
len: 16
j_gene: TRBJ2-2
CDR3aa: CASSEWGTSATGELFF
CDR3nt: TGTGCCAGCAGTGAATGGGGGACTAGCGCAACCGGGGAGCTGTTTTTT

abundance: few
v_gene: TRBV28
d_gene: -
len: 13
j_gene: TRBJ1-2
CDR3aa: CASKRGPSYGYTF
CDR3nt: TGTGCCAGCAAGAGGGGACCGAGCTATGGCTACACCTTC

abundance: -
v_gene: TRBV4-1
d_gene: -
len: 16
j_gene: TRBJ1-4
CDR3aa: CASSHERLTTNEKLFF
CDR3nt: TGCGCCAGCAGCCACGAGCGACTGACAACTAATGAAAAACTGTTTTTT

abundance: -
v_gene: TRBV27
d_gene: TRBD1
len: 18
j_gene: TRBJ1-5
CDR3aa: CASSSLWQGESSNQPQHF
CDR3nt: TGTGCCAGCAGTTCCTTGTGGCAGGGGGAAAGTAGCAATCAGCCCCAGCATTTT

abundance: -
v_gene: TRBV5-4
d_gene: -
len: 13
j_gene: TRBJ2-7
CDR3aa: CASSSDPMGEQYF
CDR3nt: TGTGCCAGCAGCTCGGACCCGATGGGGGAGCAGTACTTC

abundance: few
v_gene: TRBV5-1
d_gene: -
len: 14
j_gene: TRBJ2-3
CDR3aa: CASSLGPGVDTQYF
CDR3nt: TGCGCCAGCAGCTTGGGGCCGGGTGTAGATACGCAGTATTTT

abundance: -
v_gene: TRBV7-2
d_gene: -
len: 16
j_gene: TRBJ2-1
CDR3aa: CASTRDIPTKYNEQFF
CDR3nt: TGTGCCAGCACGCGGGACATACCCACGAAATACAATGAGCAGTTCTTC

abundance: -
v_gene: TRBV6-1
d_gene: TRBD1
len: 13
j_gene: TRBJ1-5
CDR3aa: CASSGTGNQPQHF
CDR3nt: TGTGCCAGCAGCGGGACAGGCAATCAGCCCCAGCATTTT

abundance: -
v_gene: TRBV6-1
d_gene: -
len: 14
j_gene: TRBJ1-4
CDR3aa: CASRGGATNEKLSF
CDR3nt: TGTGCCAGCAGGGGGGGGGCTACTAATGAAAAACTGTCTTTT

abundance: -
v_gene: TRBV7-9
d_gene: -
len: 15
j_gene: TRBJ2-1
CDR3aa: CASSFRLVSYNEQFF
CDR3nt: TGTGCCAGCAGCTTCAGACTAGTTTCCTACAATGAGCAGTTCTTC